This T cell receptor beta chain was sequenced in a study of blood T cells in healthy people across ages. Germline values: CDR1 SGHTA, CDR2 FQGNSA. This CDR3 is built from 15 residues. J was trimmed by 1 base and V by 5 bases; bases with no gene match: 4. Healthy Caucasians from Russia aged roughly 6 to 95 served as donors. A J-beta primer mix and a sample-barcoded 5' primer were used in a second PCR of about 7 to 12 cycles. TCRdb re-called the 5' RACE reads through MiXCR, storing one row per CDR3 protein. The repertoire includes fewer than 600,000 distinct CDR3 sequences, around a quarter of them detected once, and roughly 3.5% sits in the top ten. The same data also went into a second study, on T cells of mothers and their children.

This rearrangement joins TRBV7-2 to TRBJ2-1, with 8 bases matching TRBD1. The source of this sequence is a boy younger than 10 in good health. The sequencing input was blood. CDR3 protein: CASSRDRISYNEQFF. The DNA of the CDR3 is TGTGCCAGCAGCCGGGACAGGATATCCTACAATGAGCAGTTCTTC.